This TCR beta chain came from a study of T cell repertoires in cytomegalovirus infection. About the research overall: CMV epitopes in the study were HLA-C-restricted (recently identified) and HLA-B-restricted (well studied). Matching HLA type and CMV infection were both indicated by public TCR beta signatures. Overall study findings and caveats: Adding up the frequency of public TCR beta families identified people who carried CMV plus the relevant HLA.

As concerns this clonotype: The antigen is not known.

In germline, CDR1 is DFQATT, CDR2 SNEGSKA (reference sequence). This CDR3 is built from 15 residues. The V gene end was trimmed by 4 bases and the J gene end by 4 bases; junction bases not matched to a gene: 6. TCRdb re-called the reads with MiXCR, one entry per CDR3 protein. The sample lists more than 300,000 distinct CDR3 sequences; approximately 35% were seen once. The chain is built from TRBV20-1 and TRBJ2-1, with 11 bases identical to TRBD2. Source: cultured PBMCs, taken from culture after CMV antigen stimulation. The clonotype originates from a human donor in good health (CMV status not recorded). Some clones in this sample may be carry-over from other donors' samples. CDR3 sequence: CSATTGTSGYNEQFF. The CDR3 coding sequence is TGCAGTGCTACGACCGGGACTAGCGGATACAATGAGCAGTTCTTC.